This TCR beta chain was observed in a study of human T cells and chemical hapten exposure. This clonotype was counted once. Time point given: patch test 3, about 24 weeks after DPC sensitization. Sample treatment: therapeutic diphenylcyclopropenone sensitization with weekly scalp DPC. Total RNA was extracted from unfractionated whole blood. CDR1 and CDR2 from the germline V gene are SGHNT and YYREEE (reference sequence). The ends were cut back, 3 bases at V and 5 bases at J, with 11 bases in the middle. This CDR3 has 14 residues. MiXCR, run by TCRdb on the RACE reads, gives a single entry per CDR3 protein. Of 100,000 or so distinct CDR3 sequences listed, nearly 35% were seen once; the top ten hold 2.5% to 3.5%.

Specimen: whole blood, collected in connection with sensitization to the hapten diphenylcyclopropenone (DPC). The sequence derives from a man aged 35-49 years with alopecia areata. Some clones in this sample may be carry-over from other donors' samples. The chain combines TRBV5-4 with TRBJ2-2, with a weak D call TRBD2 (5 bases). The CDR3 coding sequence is TGTGCCAGCAGCTCACGCGGGCAAACCGGGGAGCTGTTTTTT. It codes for CASSSRGQTGELFF.